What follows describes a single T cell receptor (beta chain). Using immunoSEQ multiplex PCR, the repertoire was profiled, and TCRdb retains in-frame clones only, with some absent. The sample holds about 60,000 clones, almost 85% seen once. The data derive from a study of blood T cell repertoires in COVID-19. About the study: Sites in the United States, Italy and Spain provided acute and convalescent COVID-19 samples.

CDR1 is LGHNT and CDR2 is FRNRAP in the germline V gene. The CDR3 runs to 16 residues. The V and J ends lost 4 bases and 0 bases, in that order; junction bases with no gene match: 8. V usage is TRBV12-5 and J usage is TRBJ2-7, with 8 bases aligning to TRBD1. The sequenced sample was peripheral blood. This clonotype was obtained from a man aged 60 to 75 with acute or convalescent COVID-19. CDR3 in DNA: TGTGCTAGTGGTTGGCAAACACAGGGGGGCTCCTACGAGCAGTACTTC. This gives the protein CASGWQTQGGSYEQYF.